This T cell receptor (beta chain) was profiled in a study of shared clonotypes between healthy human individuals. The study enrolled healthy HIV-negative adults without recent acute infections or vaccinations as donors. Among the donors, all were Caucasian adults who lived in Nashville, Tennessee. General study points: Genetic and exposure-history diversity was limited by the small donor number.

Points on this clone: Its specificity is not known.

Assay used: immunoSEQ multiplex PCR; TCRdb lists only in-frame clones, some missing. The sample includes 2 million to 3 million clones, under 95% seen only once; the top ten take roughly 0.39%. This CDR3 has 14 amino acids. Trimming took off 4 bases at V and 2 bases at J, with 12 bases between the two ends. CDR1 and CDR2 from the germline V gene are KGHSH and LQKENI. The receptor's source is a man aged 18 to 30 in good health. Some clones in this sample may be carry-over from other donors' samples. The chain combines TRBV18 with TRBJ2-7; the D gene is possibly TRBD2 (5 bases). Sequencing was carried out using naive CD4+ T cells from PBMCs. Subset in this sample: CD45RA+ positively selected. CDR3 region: CASSLERVTYEQYF. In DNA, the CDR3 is TGTGCCAGCTCACTGGAGAGGGTGACCTACGAGCAGTACTTC.